This TCR beta chain was obtained from a study of regulatory T cells in long-lasting Graves disease. As to time point: persistent/refractory GD, antithyroid drugs over 5 years with positive TRAb. Preparation of the TCR library used RNA extracted from PBMCs. Germline V CDR1 and CDR2: MNHEY, SVGAGI. The V and J ends lost 2 bases and 5 bases respectively, with 4 bases between them. This CDR3 spans 12 amino acids. With iRepertoire HTBI primers and Arm-PCR of CDR3 regions, TCR beta libraries were built. TCRdb analysed the multiplex PCR reads with MiXCR anew, one entry per CDR3 protein. This sample has about 420,000 distinct CDR3 sequences; 20% to 25% occur once, and the top ten carry roughly 28%. This clonotype showed up just a few times.

The sample consisted of peripheral blood mononuclear cells (PBMCs), taken when the disease was refractory, from a patient treated with antithyroid drugs. This TCR was recovered from a female donor with Graves disease. The chain combines TRBV6-5 with TRBJ1-5; D is unresolved. The CDR3 bases are TGTGCCAGCAGTTACGGGTATCAGCCCCAGCATTTT. Translated, it gives CASSYGYQPQHF.